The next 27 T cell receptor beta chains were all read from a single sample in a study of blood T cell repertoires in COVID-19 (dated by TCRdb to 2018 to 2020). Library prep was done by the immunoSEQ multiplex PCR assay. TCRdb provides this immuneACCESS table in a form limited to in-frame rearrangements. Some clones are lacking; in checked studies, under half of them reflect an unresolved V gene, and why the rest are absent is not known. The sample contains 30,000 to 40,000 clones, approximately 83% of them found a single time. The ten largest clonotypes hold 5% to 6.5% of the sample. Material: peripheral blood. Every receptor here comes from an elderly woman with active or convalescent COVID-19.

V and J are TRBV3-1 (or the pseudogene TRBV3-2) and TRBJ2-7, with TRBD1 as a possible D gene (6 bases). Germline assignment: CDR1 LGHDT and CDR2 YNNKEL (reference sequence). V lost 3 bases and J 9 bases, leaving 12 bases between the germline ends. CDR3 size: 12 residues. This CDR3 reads CASSQLFRGQYF. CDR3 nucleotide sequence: TGTGCCAGCAGCCAGCTATTCAGGGGGCAGTACTTC.

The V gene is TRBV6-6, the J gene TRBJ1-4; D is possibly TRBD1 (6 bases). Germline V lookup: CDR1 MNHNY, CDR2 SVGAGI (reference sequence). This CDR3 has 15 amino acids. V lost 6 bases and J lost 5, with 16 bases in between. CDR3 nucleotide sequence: TGTGCCAGCAGCGAGGGGGTGACAGAGAATGAAAAACTGTTTTTT. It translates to CASSEGVTENEKLFF.

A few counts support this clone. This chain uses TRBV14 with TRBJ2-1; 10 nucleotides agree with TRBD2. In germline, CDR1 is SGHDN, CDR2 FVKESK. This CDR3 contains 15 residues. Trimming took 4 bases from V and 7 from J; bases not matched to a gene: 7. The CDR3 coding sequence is TGTGCCAGCAGCCTGCCGGGACTAGCGCTAAATGAGCAGTTCTTC. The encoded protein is CASSLPGLALNEQFF.

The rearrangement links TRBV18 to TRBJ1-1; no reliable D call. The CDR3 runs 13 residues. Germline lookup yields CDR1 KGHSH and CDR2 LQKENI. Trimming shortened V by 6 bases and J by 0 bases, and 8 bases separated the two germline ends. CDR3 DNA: TGTGCCAGCTCCTCGGGTATGAACACTGAAGCTTTCTTT. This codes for CASSSGMNTEAFF.

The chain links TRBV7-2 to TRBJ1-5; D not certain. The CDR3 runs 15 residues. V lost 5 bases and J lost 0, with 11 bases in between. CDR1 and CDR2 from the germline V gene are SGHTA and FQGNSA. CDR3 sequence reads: CASSRGDYSNQPQHF. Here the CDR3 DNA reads TGTGCCAGCAGCCGCGGGGATTATAGCAATCAGCCCCAGCATTTT. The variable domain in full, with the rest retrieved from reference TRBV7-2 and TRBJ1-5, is GAGVSQSPSNKVTEKGKDVELRCDPISGHTALYWYRQSLGQGLEFLIYFQGNSAPDKSGLPSDRFSAERTGGSVSTLTIQRTQQEDSAVYLCASSRGDYSNQPQHFGDGTRLSIL.

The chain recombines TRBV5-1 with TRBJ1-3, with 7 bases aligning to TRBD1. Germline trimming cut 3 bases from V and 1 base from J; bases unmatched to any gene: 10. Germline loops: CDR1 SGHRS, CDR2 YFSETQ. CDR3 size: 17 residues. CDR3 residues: CASSWMDGGQSGNTIYF. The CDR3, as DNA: TGCGCCAGCAGCTGGATGGACGGGGGACAGTCTGGAAACACCATATATTTT.

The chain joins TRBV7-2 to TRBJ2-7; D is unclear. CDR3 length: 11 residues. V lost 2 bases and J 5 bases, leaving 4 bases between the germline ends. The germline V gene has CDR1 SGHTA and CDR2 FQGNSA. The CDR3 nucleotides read TGTGCCAGCAGCTTACAGGACGAGCAGTACTTC. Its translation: CASSLQDEQYF.

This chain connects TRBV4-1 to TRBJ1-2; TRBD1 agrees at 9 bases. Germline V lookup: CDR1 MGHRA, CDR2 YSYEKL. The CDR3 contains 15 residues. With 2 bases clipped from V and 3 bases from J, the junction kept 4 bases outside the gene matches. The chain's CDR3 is CASSQTGGADYGYTF. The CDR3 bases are TGCGCCAGCAGCCAAACAGGGGGCGCAGACTATGGCTACACCTTC.

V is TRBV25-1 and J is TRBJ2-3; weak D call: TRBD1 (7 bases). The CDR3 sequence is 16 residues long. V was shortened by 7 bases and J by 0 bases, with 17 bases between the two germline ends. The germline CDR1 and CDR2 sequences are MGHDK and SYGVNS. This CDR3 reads CASIQGGGPSTDTQYF. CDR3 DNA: TGTGCCAGCATCCAGGGGGGCGGACCTAGCACAGATACGCAGTATTTT.

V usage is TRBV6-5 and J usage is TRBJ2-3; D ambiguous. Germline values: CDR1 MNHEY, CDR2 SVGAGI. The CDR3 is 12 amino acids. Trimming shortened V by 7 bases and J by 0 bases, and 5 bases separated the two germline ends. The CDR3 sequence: CASTTSTDTQYF. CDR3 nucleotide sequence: TGTGCCAGCACCACAAGCACAGATACGCAGTATTTT.

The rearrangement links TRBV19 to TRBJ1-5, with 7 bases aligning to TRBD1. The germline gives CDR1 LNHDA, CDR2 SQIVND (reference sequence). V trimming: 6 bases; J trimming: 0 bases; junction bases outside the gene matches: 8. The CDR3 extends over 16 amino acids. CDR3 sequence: CASRQGGPYSNQPQHF. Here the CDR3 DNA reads TGTGCCAGTAGGCAGGGGGGCCCTTATAGCAATCAGCCCCAGCATTTT.

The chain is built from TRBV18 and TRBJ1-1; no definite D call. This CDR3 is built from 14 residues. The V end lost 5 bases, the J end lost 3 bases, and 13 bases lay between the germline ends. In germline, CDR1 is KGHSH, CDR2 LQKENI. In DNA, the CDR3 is TGTGCCAGCTCAATTGCGGCGATGGACACTGAAGCTTTCTTT. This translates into CASSIAAMDTEAFF. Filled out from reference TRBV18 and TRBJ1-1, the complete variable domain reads NAGVMQNPRHLVRRRGQEARLRCSPMKGHSHVYWYRQLPEEGLKFMVYLQKENIIDESGMPKERFSAEFPKEGPSILRIQQVVRGDSAAYFCASSIAAMDTEAFFGQGTRLTVV.

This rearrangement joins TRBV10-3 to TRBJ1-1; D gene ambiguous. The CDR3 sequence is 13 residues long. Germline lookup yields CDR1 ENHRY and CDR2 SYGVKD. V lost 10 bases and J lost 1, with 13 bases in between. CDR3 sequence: CATLTPGNTEAFF. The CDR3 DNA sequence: TGTGCCACCCTCACACCAGGGAACACTGAAGCTTTCTTT.

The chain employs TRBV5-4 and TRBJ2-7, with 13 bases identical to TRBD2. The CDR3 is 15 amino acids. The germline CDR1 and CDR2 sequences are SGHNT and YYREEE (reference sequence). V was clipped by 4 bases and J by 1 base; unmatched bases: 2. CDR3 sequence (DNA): TGTGCCAGCAGCCAGACTAGCGGGAGGTCCTACGAGCAGTACTTC. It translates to CASSQTSGRSYEQYF.

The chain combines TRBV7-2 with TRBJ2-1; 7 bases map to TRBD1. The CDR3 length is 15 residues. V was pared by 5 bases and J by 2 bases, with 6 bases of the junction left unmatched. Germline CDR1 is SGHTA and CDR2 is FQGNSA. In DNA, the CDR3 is TGTGCCAGCAGCGCCGGGACAGCTCCCTACAATGAGCAGTTCTTC. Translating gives CASSAGTAPYNEQFF.

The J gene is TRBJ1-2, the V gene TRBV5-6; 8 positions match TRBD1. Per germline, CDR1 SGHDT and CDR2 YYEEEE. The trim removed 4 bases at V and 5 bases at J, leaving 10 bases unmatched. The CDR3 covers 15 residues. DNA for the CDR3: TGTGCCAGCAGCCCCCGAACCAGGGGGCAATATGGCTACACCTTC. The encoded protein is CASSPRTRGQYGYTF.

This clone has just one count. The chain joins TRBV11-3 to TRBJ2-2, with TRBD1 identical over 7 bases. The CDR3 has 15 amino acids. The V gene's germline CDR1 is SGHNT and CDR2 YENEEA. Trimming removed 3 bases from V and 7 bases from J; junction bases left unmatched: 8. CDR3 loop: CASSLSTGPGGELFF. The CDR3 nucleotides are TGTGCCAGCAGCTTGTCGACAGGGCCGGGCGGGGAGCTGTTTTTT.

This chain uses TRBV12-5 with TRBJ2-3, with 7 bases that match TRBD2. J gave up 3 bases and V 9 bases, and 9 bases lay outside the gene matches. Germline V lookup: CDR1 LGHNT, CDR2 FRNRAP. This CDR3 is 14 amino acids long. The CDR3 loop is CASGRGVRTDTQYF. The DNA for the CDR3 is TGTGCTAGCGGACGGGGGGTTAGGACAGATACGCAGTATTTT.

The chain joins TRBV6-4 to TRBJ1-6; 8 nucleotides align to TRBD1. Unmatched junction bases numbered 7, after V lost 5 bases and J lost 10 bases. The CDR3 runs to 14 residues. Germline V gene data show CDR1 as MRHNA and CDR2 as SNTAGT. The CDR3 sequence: CASSRTGRESPLHF. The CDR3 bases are TGTGCCAGCAGTAGGACAGGGCGGGAGTCACCCCTCCACTTT.

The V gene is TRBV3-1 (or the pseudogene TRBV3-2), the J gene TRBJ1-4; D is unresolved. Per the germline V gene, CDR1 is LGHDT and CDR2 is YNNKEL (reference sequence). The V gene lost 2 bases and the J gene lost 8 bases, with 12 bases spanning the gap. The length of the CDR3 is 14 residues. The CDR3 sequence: CASSQSWTGEKLFF. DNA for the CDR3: TGTGCCAGCAGCCAATCCTGGACTGGCGAAAAACTGTTTTTT.

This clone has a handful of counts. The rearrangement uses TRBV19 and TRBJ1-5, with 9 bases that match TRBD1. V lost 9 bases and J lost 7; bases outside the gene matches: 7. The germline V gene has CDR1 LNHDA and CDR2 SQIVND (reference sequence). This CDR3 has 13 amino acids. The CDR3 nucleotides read TGTGCCAGCGAACAGGGGGCGAGGCAGCCCCAGCATTTT. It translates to CASEQGARQPQHF.

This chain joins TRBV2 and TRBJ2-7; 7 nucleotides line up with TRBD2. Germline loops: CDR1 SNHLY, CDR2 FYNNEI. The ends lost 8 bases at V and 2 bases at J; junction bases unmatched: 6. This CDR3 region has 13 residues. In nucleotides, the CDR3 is TGTGCCAGCTTAAGCGGGGAGGCCTACGAGCAGTACTTC. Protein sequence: CASLSGEAYEQYF.

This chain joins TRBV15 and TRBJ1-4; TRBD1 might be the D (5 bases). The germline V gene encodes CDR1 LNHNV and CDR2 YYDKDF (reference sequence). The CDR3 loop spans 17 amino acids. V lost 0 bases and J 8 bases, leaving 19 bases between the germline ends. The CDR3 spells CATSRDRLGQGREKLFF. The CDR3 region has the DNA TGTGCCACCAGCAGAGATCGTCTAGGGCAGGGAAGGGAAAAACTGTTTTTT. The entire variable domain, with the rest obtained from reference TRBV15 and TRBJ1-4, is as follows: DAMVIQNPRYQVTQFGKPVTLSCSQTLNHNVMYWYQQKSSQAPKLLFHYYDKDFNNEADTPDNFQSRRPNTSFCFLDIRSPGLGDTAMYLCATSRDRLGQGREKLFFGSGTQLSVL.

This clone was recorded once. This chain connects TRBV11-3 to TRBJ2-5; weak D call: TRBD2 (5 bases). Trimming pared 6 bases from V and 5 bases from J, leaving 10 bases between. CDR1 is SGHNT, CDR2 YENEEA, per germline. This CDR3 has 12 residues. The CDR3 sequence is CASRGLGETQYF. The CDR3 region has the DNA TGTGCCAGCAGAGGACTCGGGGAGACCCAGTACTTC. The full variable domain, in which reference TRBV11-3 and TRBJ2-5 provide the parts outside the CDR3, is EAGVVQSPRYKIIEKKQPVAFWCNPISGHNTLYWYLQNLGQGPELLIRYENEEAVDDSQLPKDRFSAERLKGVDSTLKIQPAELGDSAVYLCASRGLGETQYFGPGTRLLVL.

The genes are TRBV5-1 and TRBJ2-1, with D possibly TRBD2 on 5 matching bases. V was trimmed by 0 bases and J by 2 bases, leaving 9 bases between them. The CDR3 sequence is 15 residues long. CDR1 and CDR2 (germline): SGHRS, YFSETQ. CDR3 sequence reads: CASSLEGSAYNEQFF. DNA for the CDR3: TGCGCCAGCAGCTTGGAGGGTAGCGCCTACAATGAGCAGTTCTTC.

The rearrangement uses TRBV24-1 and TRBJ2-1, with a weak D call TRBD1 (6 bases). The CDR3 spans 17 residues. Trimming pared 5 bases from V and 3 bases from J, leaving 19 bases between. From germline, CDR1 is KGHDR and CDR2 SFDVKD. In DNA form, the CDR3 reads TGTGCCACCAGTGCTAGAATAAGAGGGACAAGCTACAATGAGCAGTTCTTC. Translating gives CATSARIRGTSYNEQFF.

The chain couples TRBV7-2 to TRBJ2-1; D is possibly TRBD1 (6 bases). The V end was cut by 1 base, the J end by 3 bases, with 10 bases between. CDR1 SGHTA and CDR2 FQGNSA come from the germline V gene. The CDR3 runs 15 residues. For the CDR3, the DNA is TGTGCCAGCAGCTTAGGCAGGGGCCTCTACAATGAGCAGTTCTTC. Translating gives CASSLGRGLYNEQFF.